The rows below give T cell receptor beta chains drawn from one sample of a study of T cell repertoires in cytomegalovirus infection. Using its own MiXCR run on the reads, TCRdb lists one record per CDR3 protein. The data contain 250,000 or so distinct CDR3 sequences, approximately 17% of them singletons. Sequenced input: CD8+ T cells from PBMCs. All receptors derive from a human donor in good health (CMV status not recorded). Some clones in this sample may be carry-over from other donors' samples. Each CDR3 is given with its conserved first and last residue.

v_call: TRBV29-1; cdr3_aa: CSVDSGVRTDTQYF
v_call: TRBV6-5; cdr3_aa: CASSYSIGGQTEAFF
v_call: TRBV14; cdr3_aa: CASSPREYNSPLHF
v_call: TRBV6-5; cdr3_aa: CASSYDGTGEFDEQYF
v_call: TRBV7-2; cdr3_aa: CASTRTPTGGGYGYTF
v_call: TRBV6-6; cdr3_aa: CTSEGRSYEQYF
v_call: TRBV6-1; cdr3_aa: CASSEWGQGGLGEQFF
v_call: TRBV28; cdr3_aa: CASSGGSVLIDEQFF
v_call: TRBV7-9; cdr3_aa: CASSLARESYTF
v_call: TRBV7-8; cdr3_aa: CASSSAPAGYTIYF
v_call: TRBV29-1; cdr3_aa: CSVEDRTDYGYTF
v_call: TRBV5-5; cdr3_aa: CASSVRTGGEQYF
v_call: TRBV12-5; cdr3_aa: CASGLSLAEQFF
v_call: TRBV4-1; cdr3_aa: CASSPEAGTGGETQYF
v_call: TRBV28; cdr3_aa: CASNGPPEAFF
v_call: TRBV10-3; cdr3_aa: CAINPDRDSGNTIYF
v_call: TRBV4-1; cdr3_aa: CASSQDWGGEQFF
v_call: TRBV7-9; cdr3_aa: CASSFLGQGLGNSPLHF
v_call: TRBV11-2; cdr3_aa: CASSLPGTNFGGEQFF